This TCR beta chain is from a study of OX40 agonist ivuxolimab in advanced cancers. Describing the broader study: Ivuxolimab, which targeted the costimulatory receptor OX40 (CD134), was an agonistic, fully human IgG2 monoclonal antibody. The paper describes the monotherapy dose-escalation part (N ≈ 49 patients) of the phase I trial of ivuxolimab. Of the 50 to 55 dose-escalation patients, hepatocellular carcinoma was present in approximately 20, melanoma in roughly 15, renal cell carcinoma in 9 and head and neck cancer in 9. Three dose-escalation patients achieved partial responses, one with hepatocellular carcinoma and two with cutaneous melanoma. The dose-escalation cohort was 82.7% male with a mean age of 60 years, ranging from roughly 23 to 80. Patients were allowed to have had prior anti-PD-1, anti-PD-L1 or anti-CTLA-4 therapy, and less than 45% of the dose-escalation patients had previously received checkpoint inhibitors. The purpose of peripheral TCRbeta sequencing was to test whether ivuxolimab changed TCR sequence diversity and led to clonal T-cell expansion. Intravenous ivuxolimab was administered to patients every 2 weeks at six dose levels: 0.01, 0.1, 0.3, 1.5, 3 and 10 mg/kg.

For sequencing of the TCRbeta CDR3 region, genomic DNA was extracted from the sorted cells. TCRbeta CDR3 regions were sequenced using the immunoSEQ Assay. In TCRdb, the immuneACCESS table is reduced to in-frame sequences with V and J assigned. These tables do not hold every clone; where another copy was compared, an unresolved V gene accounts for under half, and the others remain unexplained. Recorded for this sample are fewer than 100,000 clones; roughly nine tenths of them occurred a single time. The biggest ten clones account for less than 0.2% of the sample. Patients with a history of autoimmune disease or receiving systemic immunosuppression were excluded from the trial. In every dose cohort, peripheral blood was drawn for TCR sequencing at baseline, cycle 4 day 1, and cycle 7 day 1. The samples were taken from a phase I, first-in-human, multicenter, open-label dose-escalation trial of ivuxolimab. Adults with locally advanced or metastatic melanoma, renal cell carcinoma, hepatocellular carcinoma or head and neck squamous cell carcinoma were enrolled in the trial. Before TCR sequencing, CD4+ T cells and CD8+ T cells from peripheral blood were sorted into separate populations.

In regard to this clone: Its antigen remains unidentified. Base qualities are not provided; no much larger clone lies one nucleotide away.

From the cysteine through the phenylalanine, the CDR3 covers 15 amino acids. The sequence is cut down to CDR3 DNA, 45 bases in frame from base 1. Taken from the germline V gene, the CDR1 and CDR2 loops are SGHRS and YFSETQ. V loses 0 bases of germline sequence and J loses 2 bases, and the interval between the two ends is 10 bases. The study at large found these results: Low levels of normalized T-cell clonal expansion were also seen in some patients who did not respond. After ivuxolimab, more expanded clones were found on average in CD8+ T cells than in CD4+ T cells. At doses of 0.1 to 3.0 mg/kg, clonal expansion of both CD4+ and CD8+ T cells in blood was seen between baseline and week 6. Which antigens the clonally expanded peripheral T cells were specific for was not determined. In the 0.1-3.0 mg/kg groups, partial responders had among the lowest normalized peripheral clonal expansion, particularly in CD8+ T cells.

This clonotype was obtained from an adult with an advanced solid tumor such as melanoma, head and neck, liver or kidney cancer. This chain joins TRBV5-1 to TRBJ2-3; a weak D assignment points to TRBD1 (5 bases agree). This specimen consisted of CD4+ or CD8+ T cells sorted from blood, obtained in a trial of the OX40 agonist ivuxolimab. DNA sequence: TGCGCCAGCAGCTTGGGGGGCGGAACCACAGATACGCAGTATTTT. Translated, this gives CASSLGGGTTDTQYF. Outside the CDR3, residues come from the reference TRBV5-1 and TRBJ2-3 proteins, so the full variable domain is: KAGVTQTPRYLIKTRGQQVTLSCSPISGHRSVSWYQQTPGQGLQFLFEYFSETQRNKGNFPGRFSGRQFSNSRSEMNVSTLELGDSALYLCASSLGGGTTDTQYFGPGTRLTVL.